This section outlines one T cell receptor (beta chain) sequence together with its context. The record originates from a study of T cells in Graves' hyperthyroidism and ophthalmopathy. Patients with ophthalmopathy all had a Clinical Activity Score of at least 3, a NOSPECS grade of at least 4 and duration under 3 months. A patient was excluded if there was uncontrolled infection, other autoimmune disease, pregnancy or lactation. Used for diagnoses were clinical symptoms, serum thyroxine and TRAb, thyroid ultrasound and orbital computed tomography. The CDR3 sequence is 12 residues long. The ends were cut back, 8 bases at V and 2 bases at J, with 9 bases in the middle. From germline, CDR1 is MGHDK and CDR2 SYGVNS. Amplification yielded TCR beta CDR3 regions, with RNA transcripts as the source. HTBI primers were the set used in a first-round RT-PCR of the TCR CDR3. TCRdb recomputed calls from the multiplex PCR reads with MiXCR, one row per CDR3 protein. This table holds 640,000 or so distinct CDR3 sequences, 14% to 15% found once.

The chain employs TRBV25-1 and TRBJ1-2; tentative D call: TRBD1 (5 bases). The sequence was collected from a woman between 40 and 50 years old with Graves' ophthalmopathy. Source material: blood. Written as DNA, the CDR3 is TGTGCCAGCTCGAGACAGAACTATGGCTACACCTTC. It codes for CASSRQNYGYTF.